Following are 7 T cell receptor beta chains from one sample sequenced in a study of blood T cell repertoires in COVID-19. The data were produced by immunoSEQ multiplex PCR, yet TCRdb's version contains in-frame clones alone and is incomplete. The table records about 190,000 clones, around 89% of them present only once. What was sequenced was peripheral blood. Receptors were obtained from a man over 45 with acute or convalescent COVID-19.

The chain links TRBV7-2 to TRBJ2-7, with 7 bases that match TRBD2. The length of the CDR3 is 14 residues. Germline CDR1 is SGHTA and CDR2 is FQGNSA. V lost 1 base, J lost 3 bases, and 3 bases stayed unmatched. The DNA for the CDR3 is TGTGCCAGCAGCTTAGGACTAGCTGGCTACGAGCAGTACTTC. Amino acid sequence: CASSLGLAGYEQYF.

This rearrangement joins TRBV3-1 (or the pseudogene TRBV3-2) to TRBJ1-1; possibly TRBD1 for D (6 bases). Germline CDR1 reads LGHDT; CDR2 reads YNNKEL (reference sequence). The CDR3 runs to 14 residues. V dropped 6 bases and J dropped 0 bases, with 11 bases sitting between them. The CDR3 sequence: CASSRTVMNTEAFF. In DNA form, the CDR3 reads TGTGCCAGCAGTCGGACAGTTATGAACACTGAAGCTTTCTTT.

This chain joins TRBV6-5 and TRBJ2-2, with D possibly TRBD2 on 5 matching bases. Trimming left V 6 bases short and J 7 bases short, with 12 bases between. This CDR3 has 13 residues. CDR1 MNHEY and CDR2 SVGAGI come from the germline V gene. CDR3 region: CASRGARSGELFF. CDR3 coding DNA: TGTGCCAGCAGGGGAGCGCGGAGCGGGGAGCTGTTTTTT.

V gene TRBV2 combines with J gene TRBJ2-7; possible D gene TRBD1, 6 bases. This CDR3 region has 13 residues. Trimming removed 10 bases at V and 4 bases at J, with 17 bases between. Germline loops: CDR1 SNHLY, CDR2 FYNNEI. CDR3 protein: CATFLTTGYEQYV. The CDR3 DNA reads as TGTGCCACCTTCCTCACGACAGGTTACGAGCAGTACGTC.

This chain joins TRBV19 and TRBJ1-1, with D perhaps TRBD1 (5 bases). The CDR3 runs 13 residues. The germline V gene has CDR1 LNHDA and CDR2 SQIVND (reference sequence). V lost 7 bases and J 1 base, leaving 10 bases between the germline ends. The CDR3, as DNA: TGTGCCAGTACCCCTACAGGGAACACTGAAGCTTTCTTT. It is translated as CASTPTGNTEAFF.

The chain uses TRBV9 and TRBJ1-5; 8 positions agree with TRBD1. CDR3 size: 13 residues. With 5 bases clipped from V and 7 bases from J, the junction kept 5 bases outside the gene matches. CDR1 is SGDLS, CDR2 YYNGEE, per germline. The CDR3, as DNA: TGTGCCAGCAGTGGACAGGGAGGGCAGCCCCAGCATTTT. Protein product: CASSGQGGQPQHF.

The V gene is TRBV7-9, the J gene TRBJ1-4; a weak D match, TRBD1 (6 bases). CDR3 length: 15 amino acids. V dropped 1 base and J dropped 10 bases, with 16 bases sitting between them. Germline V gene data show CDR1 as SEHNR and CDR2 as FQNEAQ (reference sequence). Here the CDR3 DNA reads TGTGCCAGCAGCTTAGGAGGGGGTGAATTTGGAAAACTGTTTTTT. Its translation: CASSLGGGEFGKLFF. The full variable domain, with the rest looked up from reference TRBV7-9 and TRBJ1-4, is DTGVSQNPRHKITKRGQNVTFRCDPISEHNRLYWYRQTLGQGPEFLTYFQNEAQLEKSRLLSDRFSAERPKGSFSTLEIQRTEQGDSAMYLCASSLGGGEFGKLFFGSGTQLSVL.